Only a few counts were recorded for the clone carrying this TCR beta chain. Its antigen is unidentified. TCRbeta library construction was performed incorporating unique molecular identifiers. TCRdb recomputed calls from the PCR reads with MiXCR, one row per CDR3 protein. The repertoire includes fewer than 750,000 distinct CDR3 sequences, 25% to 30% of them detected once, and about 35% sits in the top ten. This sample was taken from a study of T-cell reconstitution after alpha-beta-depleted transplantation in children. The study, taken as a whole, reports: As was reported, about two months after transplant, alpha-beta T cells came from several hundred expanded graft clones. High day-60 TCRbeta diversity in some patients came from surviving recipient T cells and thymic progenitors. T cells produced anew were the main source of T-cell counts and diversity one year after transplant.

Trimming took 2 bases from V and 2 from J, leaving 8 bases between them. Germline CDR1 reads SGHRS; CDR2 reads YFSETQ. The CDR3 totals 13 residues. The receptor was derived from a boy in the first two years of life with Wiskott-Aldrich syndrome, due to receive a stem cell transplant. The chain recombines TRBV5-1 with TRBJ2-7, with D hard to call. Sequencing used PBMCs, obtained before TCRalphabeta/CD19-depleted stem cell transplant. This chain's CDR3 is CASSFLPPYEQYF. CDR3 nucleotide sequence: TGCGCCAGCAGCTTTCTACCGCCCTACGAGCAGTACTTC. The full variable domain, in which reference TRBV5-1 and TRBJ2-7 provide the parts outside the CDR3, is KAGVTQTPRYLIKTRGQQVTLSCSPISGHRSVSWYQQTPGQGLQFLFEYFSETQRNKGNFPGRFSGRQFSNSRSEMNVSTLELGDSALYLCASSFLPPYEQYFGPGTRLTVT.